A selection of T cell receptor beta chains follows, all from one sample in a study of graft-versus-host responses after intestinal transplantation. TCRdb's copy holds only in-frame clones and misses some; the assay was immunoSEQ multiplex PCR. The data contain under 45,000 clones, 94% of them seen just once; the ten biggest clones take up 0.2% to 0.25%. For these receptors, no antigen is known. Specimen: unstimulated CD4+ T cells sorted from spleen or lymph node cells, collected before transplant. Receptors originate from a human donor who was the organ donor for an intestinal transplant. The CDR3 runs from the conserved cysteine through the conserved F or W. The D gene is left open where the match is weak. The size entry is marked missing in some rows and otherwise reads once, few, many or a size class.

abundance,v_gene,j_gene,d_gene,CDR3aa,CDR3nt
-,TRBV30,TRBJ2-1,TRBD1,CAWIPGQHPNEQFF,TGTGCCTGGATTCCGGGACAGCACCCCAATGAGCAGTTCTTC
-,TRBV4-1,TRBJ1-1,-,CASSQDSGRRVAFF,TGCGCCAGCAGCCAAGATAGTGGCAGGAGGGTTGCTTTCTTT
once,TRBV30,TRBJ2-2,TRBD1,CAWSAADRDTGELFF,TGTGCCTGGAGTGCAGCGGACAGGGACACCGGGGAGCTGTTTTTT
-,TRBV28,TRBJ2-1,-,CASSLVNEQFF,TGTGCCAGCAGTTTAGTCAATGAGCAGTTCTTC
-,TRBV6-5,TRBJ1-3,-,CASSYSIQGRNTIYF,TGTGCCAGCAGTTACTCGATTCAGGGTAGAAACACCATATATTTT
-,TRBV19,TRBJ1-1,TRBD1,CASTVAWTGPTEAFF,TGTGCCAGTACCGTTGCCTGGACAGGCCCAACTGAAGCTTTCTTT
-,TRBV7-9,TRBJ2-1,TRBD1,CASSPRTGSAYNEQFF,TGTGCCAGCAGCCCCCGGACAGGGTCCGCCTACAATGAGCAGTTCTTC
-,TRBV15,TRBJ2-3,-,CATSRPQDPISTDTQYF,TGTGCCACCAGCAGACCCCAGGACCCCATTAGCACAGATACGCAGTATTTT
few,TRBV5-1,TRBJ2-1,TRBD1,CASSLTGGYNEQFF,TGCGCCAGCAGCTTGACAGGGGGCTACAATGAGCAGTTCTTC
-,TRBV19,TRBJ2-3,TRBD2,CARASGGDSTDTQYF,TGTGCCAGGGCTAGCGGGGGGGATAGCACAGATACGCAGTATTTT
-,TRBV7-3,TRBJ1-2,TRBD1,CASSLGTGYGYTF,TGTGCCAGCAGCTTAGGGACAGGCTATGGCTACACCTTC
-,TRBV4-2,TRBJ1-1,-,CASSQRVSNTEAFF,TGTGCCAGCAGCCAACGAGTTTCGAACACTGAAGCTTTCTTT
-,TRBV9,TRBJ2-3,-,CASSVGQGTDTQYF,TGTGCCAGCAGCGTAGGGCAGGGGACAGATACGCAGTATTTT
-,TRBV27,TRBJ2-5,-,CASSFPLDSVQETQYF,TGTGCCAGCAGTTTCCCCCTTGATAGCGTCCAAGAGACCCAGTACTTC
-,TRBV19,TRBJ2-5,-,CASSPSGGRETQYF,TGTGCCAGTAGTCCCTCTGGGGGCCGGGAGACCCAGTACTTC
-,TRBV7-3,TRBJ1-1,-,CASSLNPDNTEAFF,TGTGCCAGCAGCTTAAATCCGGATAACACTGAAGCTTTCTTT
-,TRBV15,TRBJ1-1,-,CATSREQANTEAFF,TGTGCCACCAGCAGAGAGCAGGCGAACACTGAAGCTTTCTTT
-,TRBV6-6,TRBJ1-3,TRBD1,CASHNRGHSSGNTIYF,TGTGCCAGCCATAACAGGGGGCATAGCTCTGGAAACACCATATATTTT
-,TRBV6-6,TRBJ2-7,TRBD1,CASSDYRGPYEQYF,TGTGCCAGCAGTGACTACAGGGGACCCTACGAGCAGTACTTC
-,TRBV5-1,TRBJ2-5,-,CASSLGRALSQETQYF,TGCGCCAGCAGCTTGGGCAGGGCCTTATCTCAAGAGACCCAGTACTTC
-,TRBV7-9,TRBJ1-1,-,CASSLESTEAFF,TGTGCCAGCAGCTTGGAAAGCACTGAAGCTTTCTTT
-,TRBV7-9,TRBJ1-2,-,CASSPLTGYTNYGYTF,TGTGCCAGCAGCCCCCTGACAGGCTATACTAACTATGGCTACACCTTC